A selection of T cell receptor beta chains follows, all from one sample in a study of beta chain features in type 1 diabetes. Measured with immunoSEQ multiplex PCR; TCRdb has only the in-frame clones, and not every one. The table has some 410,000 clones, approximately 15% seen once; the top ten hold roughly 0.036%. Specimen: naive CD4+ T cells from blood. The receptor source for this set is a man aged 25-45 years in good health. Both conserved end residues are trimmed from each CDR3. Each record gives: clone size, V gene, CDR3 protein. Rows may omit the clone size; those that give it use once, few, many or a size class.

size: .
V: TRBV14
CDR3: ASRPDRDYGYT

size: few
V: TRBV25-1
CDR3: ASSEPGQGKETQY

size: few
V: TRBV29-1
CDR3: SDLQDNYNEQF

size: .
V: TRBV6-5
CDR3: ASTRGYEQY

size: .
V: TRBV5-4
CDR3: ASSLDRSNTEAF

size: few
V: TRBV5-6
CDR3: ASSFWDQNNEQF

size: .
V: TRBV14
CDR3: ASSRVGGNTGELF

size: few
V: TRBV11-2
CDR3: ASSLGLGTDTQY

size: few
V: TRBV18
CDR3: SSSPGMNTEAF

size: few
V: TRBV18
CDR3: ASSPGLVVYNEQF

size: few
V: TRBV15
CDR3: ATSYDSRTNEKLF

size: few
V: TRBV6-5
CDR3: ASSSEPTGELF

size: few
V: TRBV7-2
CDR3: ASSPRGNRGGTDTQY

size: .
V: TRBV5-6
CDR3: ASSQGLALQETQY

size: .
V: TRBV10-3
CDR3: AISDRLGSSTDTQY

size: .
V: TRBV11-3
CDR3: ASSLVAGIYNEQF

size: few
V: TRBV20-1
CDR3: SASGINEQF

size: .
V: TRBV15
CDR3: ATSLRGRSTDTQY

size: .
V: TRBV30
CDR3: ACGVEVTEAF

size: .
V: TRBV9
CDR3: ASSVVAGELF

size: .
V: TRBV27
CDR3: ASSQGTSGPNEQF

size: .
V: TRBV29-1
CDR3: SVELGADQETQY

size: .
V: TRBV29-1
CDR3: SVVPSGDTQY

size: .
V: TRBV29-1
CDR3: SVGLGYTEAF

size: .
V: TRBV15
CDR3: ATSRTGAAEAF

size: .
V: TRBV25-1
CDR3: ASSEWGTDTQY

size: .
V: TRBV9
CDR3: ASSTTGSSNQPQH

size: .
V: TRBV20-1
CDR3: SAREDGEQF

size: .
V: TRBV6-1
CDR3: ASSGAPTGLWANVLT

size: .
V: TRBV14
CDR3: ASSLRGGGTDTQY

size: few
V: TRBV7-2
CDR3: ASSLRTLSTEAF

size: few
V: TRBV4-1
CDR3: ASSQAQGLGKV

size: .
V: TRBV7-2
CDR3: ASKDIRYNSPLH

size: .
V: TRBV5-1
CDR3: ASSPGQVNEKLF

size: few
V: TRBV6-1
CDR3: ASLTGMGNQPQH